This T cell receptor beta chain was recovered during a study of molecular identifiers for immune sequencing clone quantification. Study outcomes and limitations: Underestimation of highly expanded clone sizes could arise where identical TCR molecules share a barcode.

In this sample, this clonotype turned up many times. Its target is not known. Making the bulk TCR libraries relied on previously described methods and listed TCR primers. TCRdb reprocessed the PCR reads via MiXCR and lists one record per CDR3 protein. The sample consists of more than 550,000 distinct CDR3 sequences, about 25% of them appearing once. Germline V lookup: CDR1 MGHDK, CDR2 SYGVNS. This CDR3 is built from 15 residues. V was pared by 3 bases and J by 0 bases, with 12 bases between. Specimen: naive CD8+ T cells from blood, with Jurkat cell RNA spiked in. Subset given: FACS-sorted CD8+CD4-CCR7+CD45RA+ naive T cells. The TCR was taken from a human donor in good health. Some libraries in this study had Jurkat cell RNA spiked in. The gene calls are TRBV25-1 and TRBJ2-7, with D perhaps TRBD1 (5 bases). The DNA for the CDR3 is TGTGCCAGCAGTGATCCCGACAGCGTCTCCTACGAGCAGTACTTC. Translation gives CASSDPDSVSYEQYF.